Many counts were recorded for the clone carrying this TCR beta chain. Its antigen is unidentified. Using unique molecular identifiers, the investigators prepared the TCRbeta library. TCRdb re-called the PCR reads with MiXCR, one entry per CDR3 protein. Among about a million distinct CDR3 sequences listed, under 30% were seen once. This record belongs to a study of T-cell reconstitution after alpha-beta-depleted transplantation in children. Study outcomes and limitations: Some patients' high day-60 TCRbeta diversity was attributed to recipient cells surviving conditioning.

V lost 0 bases to trimming and J lost 0 bases, with 12 bases between them. This CDR3 has 17 amino acids. Germline lookup yields CDR1 LNHNV and CDR2 YYDKDF (reference sequence). The source is a boy younger than two who had a stem cell transplant for SCID, so the T cells may come from the graft donor. This chain uses TRBV15 with TRBJ2-1; D is uncertain. Here the sequenced sample was PBMCs, mostly from graft donor cells, taken 360 days after TCRalphabeta/CD19-depleted stem cell transplant. CDR3: CATSRDEGPVSYNEQFF. CDR3 coding DNA: TGTGCCACCAGCAGAGATGAAGGGCCAGTCTCCTACAATGAGCAGTTCTTC.